These T cell receptor beta chains were read from a single sample in a study of neurological immune-mediated disorders. Via MiXCR, TCRdb re-called the 5' RACE reads, giving one row per CDR3 protein. This sample has about 82,000 distinct CDR3 sequences; 2.5% to 3% occur once, and the top ten carry roughly 1.1%. Sequencing used PBMCs. Receptor source: a woman aged 25-40 years with multiple sclerosis. Each CDR3 is given with its conserved first and last residue. A D gene is named only where the DNA matches it firmly. Clone sizes are given selectively: once, few, many, or a class where the clone is expanded.

V gene,clone size,D gene,J gene,CDR3 protein,CDR3 DNA
TRBV6-5,many,TRBD1,TRBJ2-5,CASRDRVETQYF,TGTGCCAGCAGGGACAGGGTAGAGACCCAGTACTTC
TRBV2,many,TRBD2,TRBJ2-2,CARSLAGNTGELFF,TGTGCCAGGTCACTAGCGGGAAACACCGGGGAGCTGTTTTTT
TRBV7-2,few,TRBD2,TRBJ2-1,CASSMGLAGDEQFF,TGTGCCAGCAGCATGGGACTAGCGGGAGATGAGCAGTTCTTC
TRBV29-1,many,NA,TRBJ2-2,CSVDLSGGELFF,TGCAGCGTTGACTTGTCCGGCGGGGAGCTGTTTTTT
TRBV7-2,many,TRBD2,TRBJ2-2,CASSLRLAGNTGELFF,TGTGCCAGCAGCTTAAGACTAGCGGGAAACACCGGGGAGCTGTTTTTT
TRBV5-1,many,NA,TRBJ2-7,CASSFGDSPTYEQYF,TGCGCCAGCAGCTTTGGGGACTCCCCTACCTACGAGCAGTACTTC
TRBV20-1,many,TRBD1,TRBJ2-3,CSATRRDRGGDTQYF,TGCAGTGCAACTCGCCGGGACAGGGGGGGAGATACGCAGTATTTT
TRBV18,NA,NA,TRBJ2-5,CDSSTLQETQYF,TGTGACAGCTCAACCCTCCAAGAGACCCAGTACTTC
TRBV20-1,many,NA,TRBJ2-5,CSAQTVAQETQYF,TGCAGTGCTCAGACCGTAGCGCAAGAGACCCAGTACTTC
TRBV5-1,many,NA,TRBJ1-3,CASSLSGGSGNTIYF,TGCGCCAGCAGCTTGAGCGGGGGCTCTGGAAACACCATATATTTT
TRBV9,many,NA,TRBJ2-1,CASSVDGSPYNEQFF,TGTGCCAGCAGCGTAGACGGGAGTCCCTACAATGAGCAGTTCTTC
TRBV29-1,many,TRBD1,TRBJ2-2,CSVAGGEDTGELFF,TGCAGCGTGGCAGGGGGAGAGGACACCGGGGAGCTGTTTTTT
TRBV5-1,once,TRBD1,TRBJ1-6,CASSLQGGGSPLHF,TGCGCCAGCAGCTTGCAGGGGGGCGGTTCACCCCTCCACTTT
TRBV7-2,many,TRBD1,TRBJ2-5,CASSFGTGGQTQYF,TGTGCCAGCAGCTTCGGGACAGGCGGGCAGACCCAGTACTTC
TRBV20-1,many,NA,TRBJ2-1,CSARDNLRNAYNEQFF,TGCAGTGCTAGAGATAATTTAAGAAACGCCTACAATGAGCAGTTCTTC
TRBV6-5,many,NA,TRBJ2-5,CASSYLETQYF,TGTGCCAGCAGTTACCTTGAGACCCAGTACTTC
TRBV28,many,NA,TRBJ1-1,CASSPWTDLGRNTEAFF,TGTGCCAGCAGTCCGTGGACAGACCTGGGAAGAAACACTGAAGCTTTCTTT
TRBV5-1,many,NA,TRBJ2-3,CASSWGAGERTDTQYF,TGCGCCAGCAGCTGGGGGGCAGGGGAGCGGACAGATACGCAGTATTTT
TRBV12-3/TRBV12-4,many,NA,TRBJ2-7,CASSLDTRGQYF,TGTGCCAGCAGTCTGGACACTCGAGGACAGTACTTC
TRBV14,many,NA,TRBJ2-2,CASSFTLEVATAVTGELFF,TGTGCCAGCAGTTTTACCCTGGAGGTTGCGACAGCAGTCACCGGGGAGCTGTTTTTT
TRBV6-2/TRBV6-3,many,TRBD1,TRBJ1-1,CASSLPGTVDTEAFF,TGTGCCAGCAGTCTACCCGGGACAGTGGACACTGAAGCTTTCTTT
TRBV5-1,many,TRBD1,TRBJ2-7,CASSPAQGQSSYEQYF,TGCGCCAGCAGCCCCGCCCAGGGACAGAGCTCCTACGAGCAGTACTTC
TRBV12-3/TRBV12-4,NA,NA,TRBJ2-7,CASSFVGFEQYF,TGTGCCAGCAGTTTTGTGGGGTTCGAGCAGTACTTC
TRBV5-1,many,TRBD2,TRBJ2-1,CASSSRTSGDNEQFF,TGCGCCAGCAGCTCGAGGACTAGCGGGGACAATGAGCAGTTCTTC
TRBV28,many,TRBD1,TRBJ1-1,CASSRDRADTEAFF,TGTGCCAGCAGTAGGGACAGGGCTGACACTGAAGCTTTCTTT
TRBV12-3/TRBV12-4,many,TRBD2,TRBJ2-5,CASIGSGREGETQYF,TGTGCCAGCATCGGTAGCGGGAGAGAGGGAGAGACCCAGTACTTC
TRBV29-1,many,TRBD1,TRBJ1-2,CSVGQGARGGYTF,TGCAGCGTTGGACAGGGGGCAAGGGGTGGCTACACCTTC
TRBV6-5,many,NA,TRBJ2-5,CASTWGPYPETQYF,TGTGCCAGCACATGGGGACCATACCCTGAGACCCAGTACTTC
TRBV2,many,NA,TRBJ1-6,CASSANSPLHF,TGTGCCAGCAGTGCCAATTCACCCCTCCACTTT
TRBV5-1,many,TRBD2,TRBJ2-1,CASSISGRGEQFF,TGCGCCAGCAGCATCTCGGGGAGGGGTGAGCAGTTCTTC
TRBV3-1,many,NA,TRBJ2-1,CASSQVVSLLGALYNEQFF,TGTGCCAGCAGCCAAGTCGTTTCCTTGCTGGGAGCCTTGTACAATGAGCAGTTCTTC
TRBV7-2,many,NA,TRBJ2-5,CASSLIETQYF,TGTGCCAGCAGCTTGATTGAGACCCAGTACTTC
TRBV29-1,many,NA,TRBJ2-7,CSVEVSGYEQYF,TGCAGCGTTGAAGTTTCGGGGTACGAGCAGTACTTC
TRBV20-1,many,TRBD2,TRBJ2-4,CSAGTSLQYF,TGCAGTGCTGGGACTAGCCTTCAGTACTTC
TRBV7-9,many,NA,TRBJ2-7,CASSPKPRGTALDEQYF,TGTGCCAGCAGTCCCAAGCCTCGCGGGACAGCGCTGGACGAGCAGTACTTC
TRBV29-1,many,NA,TRBJ1-1,CSVETGRNTEAFF,TGCAGCGTTGAAACAGGGAGGAACACTGAAGCTTTCTTT
TRBV12-3/TRBV12-4,many,NA,TRBJ1-3,CASRGGRIFSGNTIYF,TGTGCCTCCCGAGGTGGGCGGATATTCTCTGGAAACACCATATATTTT
TRBV20-1,many,TRBD1,TRBJ1-4,CSAQTTGAYEKLFF,TGCAGTGCGCAAACGACAGGGGCGTATGAAAAACTGTTTTTT
TRBV20-1,many,NA,TRBJ1-2,CSARLRGRGYTF,TGCAGTGCTAGGCTGAGGGGCAGGGGCTACACCTTC
TRBV12-3/TRBV12-4,many,NA,TRBJ2-7,CASSPRGVPAFYEQYF,TGTGCCAGCAGCCCCCGTGGTGTACCGGCGTTCTACGAGCAGTACTTC
TRBV20-1,many,TRBD2,TRBJ2-7,CSASVPSGRAYEQYF,TGCAGTGCCTCGGTGCCTAGCGGGAGGGCCTACGAGCAGTACTTC
TRBV5-1,many,TRBD2,TRBJ2-1,CASSEGLAGDNEQFF,TGCGCCAGCAGCGAGGGACTAGCGGGGGACAATGAGCAGTTCTTC
TRBV20-1,many,NA,TRBJ1-5,CSARDLQGNQPQHF,TGCAGTGCTAGAGATCTTCAGGGGAATCAGCCCCAGCATTTT
TRBV12-3/TRBV12-4,many,TRBD2,TRBJ2-7,CASSTRLAAYEQYF,TGTGCCAGCAGTACGAGACTAGCGGCTTACGAGCAGTACTTC
TRBV12-3/TRBV12-4,many,NA,TRBJ1-5,CASSWGGQDNQPQHF,TGTGCCAGCTCTTGGGGGGGGCAGGACAATCAGCCCCAGCATTTT
TRBV6-6,many,NA,TRBJ1-5,CASSYSYGETSNQPQHF,TGTGCCAGCAGTTACTCGTACGGGGAAACTAGCAATCAGCCCCAGCATTTT
TRBV7-6,many,TRBD1,TRBJ1-2,CASSPRTGANYGYTF,TGTGCCAGCAGCCCACGGACAGGGGCTAACTATGGCTACACCTTC
TRBV20-1,many,NA,TRBJ1-2,CSARDRANYGYTF,TGCAGTGCCAGAGACAGAGCTAACTATGGCTACACCTTC
TRBV7-8,many,NA,TRBJ2-7,CASSSRPNSYEQYF,TGTGCCAGCAGCTCCCGACCAAACTCCTACGAGCAGTACTTC